These 11 T cell receptor beta chains share one sample of origin, sequenced in a study of T cell changes during pregnancy in multiple sclerosis. Sequenced by immunoSEQ multiplex PCR; TCRdb stores in-frame clones only, minus some. The data show 40,000 to 60,000 clones, approximately 87% seen once. This sample comprised peripheral blood, obtained in the first trimester of pregnancy. These TCRs come from a female donor in good health, enrolled as a control in a pregnancy study.

The rearrangement uses TRBV7-2 and TRBJ1-1; D is uncertain. CDR3 length equals 13 residues. Germline CDR1 SGHTA, CDR2 FQGNSA. Trimming pared 5 bases from V and 5 bases from J, leaving 12 bases between. CDR3 protein: CASSVIPRTEAFF. The CDR3 DNA sequence: TGTGCCAGCAGCGTTATCCCCAGGACTGAAGCTTTCTTT. The full variable domain, with the rest looked up from reference TRBV7-2 and TRBJ1-1, is GAGVSQSPSNKVTEKGKDVELRCDPISGHTALYWYRQSLGQGLEFLIYFQGNSAPDKSGLPSDRFSAERTGGSVSTLTIQRTQQEDSAVYLCASSVIPRTEAFFGQGTRLTVV.

J is TRBJ2-2 and V is TRBV10-3; TRBD2 is a possible D gene (5 bases). The CDR3 is made up of 14 amino acids. With 8 bases removed from V and 1 base from J, the gap between germline ends came to 11 bases. Germline lookup yields CDR1 ENHRY and CDR2 SYGVKD. The CDR3 here is CAISLAMNTGELFF. The CDR3 nucleotides read TGTGCCATCTCTCTAGCAATGAACACCGGGGAGCTGTTTTTT.

V is TRBV2 and J is TRBJ1-1; the match to TRBD1 covers 11 bases. V dropped 4 bases and J dropped 5; count of bases not matched to a gene: 9. Germline values: CDR1 SNHLY, CDR2 FYNNEI. This CDR3 region has 16 residues. CDR3 sequence: CASSGARGQGGTEAFF. The CDR3 DNA reads as TGTGCCAGCAGTGGAGCTAGGGGACAGGGGGGAACTGAAGCTTTCTTT.

The chain combines TRBV5-1 with TRBJ2-3; D gene ambiguous. V gave up 4 bases and J gave up 3 bases, with 3 bases separating them. The CDR3 sequence is 11 residues long. From germline, CDR1 is SGHRS and CDR2 YFSETQ. CDR3 residues: CASSLTDTQYF. The DNA of the CDR3 is TGCGCCAGCAGCCTTACAGATACGCAGTATTTT.

This clone has just one count. V gene TRBV27 combines with J gene TRBJ2-7; 7 bases are shared with TRBD1. The germline CDR1 and CDR2 sequences are MNHEY and SMNVEV (reference sequence). J gave up 6 bases and V 5 bases, and 4 bases lay outside the gene matches. The CDR3 sequence is 12 residues long. The CDR3 bases are TGTGCCAGCAGTAACGCAGGGGGCGAGCAGTACTTC. Residues: CASSNAGGEQYF.

The rearrangement links TRBV9 to TRBJ1-1, with 11 bases fitting TRBD1. The CDR3 is made up of 17 amino acids. Trimming cost V 0 bases and J 5 bases; bases outside gene matches: 9. Germline loops: CDR1 SGDLS, CDR2 YYNGEE. As DNA, the CDR3 is TGTGCCAGCAGCGTAGGGTTAGGACAGGGGGCTGATACTGAAGCTTTCTTT. Its protein is CASSVGLGQGADTEAFF.

The chain recombines TRBV4-2 with TRBJ2-5; 8 bases fit TRBD2. Losses at the gene ends were 2 bases for V and 4 bases for J; bases not matched to a gene: 3. The CDR3 loop spans 14 amino acids. Germline CDR1 LGHNA, CDR2 YNFKEQ. The CDR3 region has the DNA TGTGCCAGCAGCCAAAGGCTAGCGGGAGAGACCCAGTACTTC. Protein: CASSQRLAGETQYF.

V gene TRBV19 combines with J gene TRBJ1-1; D is uncertain. Germline CDR1 and CDR2: LNHDA and SQIVND (reference sequence). V shed 6 bases and J shed 0 bases, with 11 bases lying between them. The CDR3 has 14 residues. CDR3 nucleotide sequence: TGTGCCAGTAGAACCGACACGCTGAACACTGAAGCTTTCTTT. Protein sequence: CASRTDTLNTEAFF.

The CDR3 is CASTLTGAAGNTIYF. CDR3 nucleotides: TGTGCCAGCACACTTACAGGGGCTGCCGGAAACACCATATATTTT. V gene TRBV7-2 combines with J gene TRBJ1-3; 7 nucleotides match TRBD1. The CDR3 totals 15 residues. Trimming at V came to 7 bases and at J to 4 bases, leaving 10 bases not matched to a gene. Germline loops: CDR1 SGHTA, CDR2 FQGNSA.

The chain carries TRBV15 and TRBJ2-5, with a possible D match to TRBD1 (5 bases). The CDR3 is 12 residues long. V was pared by 4 bases and J by 8 bases, with 11 bases between. Germline V gives CDR1 LNHNV, CDR2 YYDKDF (reference sequence). The CDR3 bases are TGTGCCACCAGCAAAGACCAGGGAACCCAGTACTTC. Amino acid sequence: CATSKDQGTQYF.

The chain links TRBV9 to TRBJ1-2, with a weak D call TRBD1 (6 bases). Germline V CDR1 and CDR2: SGDLS, YYNGEE. V lost 0 bases, J lost 4 bases, and 16 bases lay in between. The CDR3 is 16 residues long. The CDR3 DNA follows: TGTGCCAGCAGCGTAGAGGGGGGGGCTGCCCTCTATGGCTACACCTTC. It is translated as CASSVEGGAALYGYTF.